This paragraph covers one TCR beta chain sequence. The antigen is not known. One end of the junction does not line up with germline, which may come from a read error. Blood draws of about 6 milliliters of peripheral blood occurred at each of two time points. The CDR3 length is 18 residues. CDR1 is MGHRA, CDR2 YSYEKL, per germline. Template was genomic DNA; TCR beta CDR3 amplified in two multiplex PCR rounds. Primers targeting each individual TRBV and TRBJ gene were applied in first-round PCR. One entry per CDR3 protein, called by TCRdb with MiXCR from the multiplex PCR reads. The sample includes 11,000 to 15,000 distinct CDR3 sequences, 30% of them seen just once. The source of the sample is a study of prognosis after radiotherapy for stage I lung cancer. Whole-study context: Distant metastases were recorded in a handful of patients after radiotherapy, at a median of roughly 7 months, and no significant progression was recorded in around 16. Study-level findings and limits: Shannon entropy (measured after stereotactic body radiation therapy) was lower in patients who went on to develop distant metastases.

Sequencing was performed on PBMCs, taken before or after stereotactic body radiation therapy (not recorded which). V usage is TRBV4-1 and J usage is TRBJ2-3; 7 bases are a match to TRBD2. This sequence was found in a donor over 45 with non-small cell lung cancer. This chain's CDR3 is CASRQDESGVPPMDTQCF. As DNA, the CDR3 is TGCGCCAGCAGACAAGATGAAAGCGGGGTCCCCCCCATGGATACGCAGTGTTTT.